Listed below are T cell receptor beta chains from one sample, sequenced in a study of T cells expressing NK-cell markers. TCRdb re-called the 5' RACE reads, yielding one record per CDR3 amino acid sequence without DNA. The sample has about 380,000 distinct CDR3 sequences. Sequenced sample: blood T cells: a sorted CD56 or NKG2C T cell subset, CD4+ or CD8+ T cells, or bulk PBMC T cells (not recorded which). These TCRs come from a man aged 18 to 69 in good health. The CDR3 runs from the conserved cysteine through the conserved F or W. The order of the fields is J gene, V gene, CDR3 protein.

TRBJ2-4	TRBV10-3	CAIREQGAKNIQYF
TRBJ2-1	TRBV10-3	CAISGTSGGADPNEQFF
TRBJ1-2	TRBV28	CASSSFRDRGDYGYTF
TRBJ2-5	TRBV19	CASSIDHRGRETQYF
TRBJ2-7	TRBV7-2	CASSAWTGQEQSF
TRBJ2-1	TRBV28	CASSVTSGGANEQFF
TRBJ2-4	TRBV18	CASSPPDGGYGKNIQYF
TRBJ1-6	TRBV6-1	CASSEVAGSPLHF
TRBJ2-2	TRBV28	CASSLGTRGTGELFF
TRBJ2-2	TRBV7-3	CASSRSGGGTGELFF
TRBJ1-3	TRBV20-1	CSTYKAQGNTIYF
TRBJ2-7	TRBV6-1	CASSPMPVGAYEQYF
TRBJ1-2	TRBV9	CASSVEPQALNYGYTF
TRBJ2-6	TRBV12-3/TRBV12-4	CASSSSVGGNGNVLTF
TRBJ1-5	TRBV6-1	CASSAVHKKSNQPQHF
TRBJ2-1	TRBV6-4	CASSGLAGGLCYNEQFF
TRBJ2-3	TRBV2	CASSADRGPTDTQYF
TRBJ2-7	TRBV18	CASSRGQSPPYEQYF
TRBJ1-1	TRBV5-1	CASSLRGVGTEAFF
TRBJ2-1	TRBV6-6	CASSYNRRQFF
TRBJ1-1	TRBV27	CASRARDKRTEAFF
TRBJ1-5	TRBV28	CASSPGHIISNQPQHF
TRBJ1-1	TRBV19	CASRPGIVLMNTEAFF
TRBJ2-3	TRBV4-2	CASSREIRGADTQYF
TRBJ2-7	TRBV19	CTAQTGARSYEQYF
TRBJ2-7	TRBV12-3/TRBV12-4	CASSLNVLGGEQYF
TRBJ2-1	TRBV5-5	CASSRGTGGNEQFF
TRBJ2-5	TRBV6-2/TRBV6-3	CASSYGGVKETQYF
TRBJ2-1	TRBV6-4	CASSVDRDNEQFF
TRBJ1-2	TRBV18	CASSGPGRGYTF